This T cell receptor beta chain was retrieved from a study of graft-versus-host responses after intestinal transplantation (dated by TCRdb to the early 2020s). For context, the study as a whole: The transplants that recipients received were multivisceral, liver-intestinal, or isolated intestinal. Every recipient was given anti-thymocyte globulin induction, followed by approximately 3 years of maintenance tacrolimus and steroids. After intestinal transplantation, graft-versus-host and host-versus-graft alloreactive T cell clones were followed in the graft, circulation and bone marrow using bulk TCR-beta CDR3 sequencing. To identify alloreactive clones, pre-transplant mixed lymphocyte reaction products were sequenced and compared with unstimulated pre-transplant donor and recipient T cells. The cohort enrolled about two dozen intestinal transplant recipients, one of whom was a retransplant, and a few patients without pretransplant specimens were excluded. Donor T cell macrochimerism was defined as a peak of at least 4% donor T cells among recipient peripheral blood mononuclear cells. Rather than going through the commercial service, samples from three later patients were sequenced in-house on an Illumina MiSeq and processed with MiXCR. Overall results and qualifications from the work: GvH clones turned up in recipient bone marrow, with some appearing earlier in ileal mucosa or blood, a pattern consistent with an intestinal mucosal origin. In patients with donor T cell macrochimerism, the allografts had high GvH to HvG T cell clonal ratios. The relatively low number and heterogeneity of intestinal transplant patients limited the conclusions. Early after transplant, peak levels of circulating GvH clones were found to be associated with declines in HvG clones.

This clone was picked up one time. This clone's antigen is unknown. No much larger clone exists at a distance of one base, and base qualities are not known. Sequences SGHRS (CDR1) and YFSETQ (CDR2) are obtained from the germline V gene. At the junction V is shortened by 5 bases and J by 5 bases, with 16 bases in between. The CDR3 spans 14 residues, from the cysteine through the phenylalanine. Of all the DNA, just the CDR3 is kept, 42 bases in frame from base 1. The time point label on this specimen signifies: cells obtained before transplantation from donor or recipient. CD3+CD4+ and CD3+CD8+ populations were FACS-sorted from unstimulated pre-transplant donor and recipient cells taken from spleen or lymph nodes. Preparation of the library involved the immunoSEQ multiplex PCR assay. For most patients, genomic DNA was isolated using the Qiagen DNeasy Blood and Tissue Kit and was shipped frozen to Adaptive Biotechnologies for TCR sequencing. For most patients, genomic DNA was subjected to high-throughput TCR-beta CDR3 sequencing by Adaptive Biotechnologies. The study's own analysis went as follows. Adaptive's ImmunoSEQ software supplied the TCR sequencing data for 15 to 20 patients, while MiXCR and VDJtools were used to process a few other patients. To correct CD4 versus CD8 sorting errors, any sequence found in both subsets at a frequency ratio below 5:1 was removed. CDR3 nucleotide sequences shared between donor and recipient were removed because their origin could not be assigned. To be classed as alloreactive, a clone needed at least 2-fold expansion over unstimulated cells and a minimum CFSE-low frequency of 0.002% (template counts) or 0.001% (read counts). Clones detected in sequenced pre-transplant spleen, lymph node, or MLR CFSE-low populations of the donor or recipient were defined as mappable. Cumulative frequency of alloreactive clones was calculated as a percentage of all sequences weighted by copy number. The table was pulled from immuneACCESS by TCRdb, which kept in-frame rearrangements only. Such tables lose some clones; where checked, under half of the loss comes from unresolved V genes, and the rest has no known cause. For V, J and clone size, that table is used; D and trimming come from the DNA. The sample table records under 45,000 clones; approximately 93% of these occur just once. The ten largest clones capture around 0.2% of the sample.

The V gene is TRBV5-1 and the J gene is TRBJ2-5; the D gene could be TRBD1 or TRBD2, each one agreeing over 6 bases. This TCR was sampled from a human donor who was the organ donor for an intestinal transplant. The sample in question was unstimulated CD4+ T cells sorted from spleen or lymph node cells, obtained before transplant. The nucleotide sequence reads TGCGCCAGCAGTCCAGGGGACCGGGGGGAGACCCAGTACTTC. This gives the protein CASSPGDRGETQYF. This CDR3, with the reference TRBV5-1 and TRBJ2-5 proteins standing in past its ends, gives the full variable domain KAGVTQTPRYLIKTRGQQVTLSCSPISGHRSVSWYQQTPGQGLQFLFEYFSETQRNKGNFPGRFSGRQFSNSRSEMNVSTLELGDSALYLCASSPGDRGETQYFGPGTRLLVL.